The following is a T cell receptor beta chain sequence with its context. This sample is drawn from a study of blood T cell repertoires in COVID-19. Method: immunoSEQ multiplex PCR; TCRdb's copy keeps in-frame clones and lacks some. The sample consists of approximately 330,000 clones, 87% of them appearing once. This CDR3 has 16 amino acids. The V gene lost 3 bases and the J gene lost 0 bases, with 12 bases spanning the gap. The germline V gene has CDR1 MDHEN and CDR2 SYDVKM. Sequencing was done on a sample of peripheral blood. V and J are TRBV28 and TRBJ2-4, with unresolved D. This clonotype originated in a man in his thirties or forties with COVID-19, enrolled during active disease. The DNA of the CDR3 is TGTGCCAGCAGTTTTCAGGTTATGGTAGCCAAAAACATTCAGTACTTC. It is translated as CASSFQVMVAKNIQYF.